This T cell receptor beta chain was identified during a study of T-cell memory formation after mild COVID-19. General study results and limits: Contracting CD4+ clones lay largely in CM and EM, with CD8+ ones residing in EMRA. Nothing showed for sure that second-wave clones peaking on day 37 were SARS-CoV-2 specific.

The CDR3 has 14 residues. Between the trimmed V and J ends, which lost 2 bases and 1 base, there was a span of 8 bases. Germline CDR1 reads DFQATT; CDR2 reads SNEGSKA (reference sequence). UMIs and sample barcodes were carried by the TCR alpha and TCR beta cDNA libraries that 5'RACE produced using constant-segment primers. TCRdb ran MiXCR on the 5' RACE reads and lists one entry per CDR3 protein. The sample records 470,000 or so distinct CDR3 sequences, roughly 18% being singletons. In regard to this clonotype: What it recognizes is unknown.

This clonotype was obtained from a man aged 18 to 29 who had mild COVID-19 (a few samples of this study predate the infection). Cell type and time point are not known. Sequencing used PBMCs or a T cell subset sorted from them (not recorded which). The rearrangement joins TRBV20-1 to TRBJ1-4; D is unresolved. CDR3 protein: CSARRRETNEKLFF. As DNA, the CDR3 is TGCAGTGCTAGAAGGAGGGAAACTAATGAAAAACTGTTTTTT.